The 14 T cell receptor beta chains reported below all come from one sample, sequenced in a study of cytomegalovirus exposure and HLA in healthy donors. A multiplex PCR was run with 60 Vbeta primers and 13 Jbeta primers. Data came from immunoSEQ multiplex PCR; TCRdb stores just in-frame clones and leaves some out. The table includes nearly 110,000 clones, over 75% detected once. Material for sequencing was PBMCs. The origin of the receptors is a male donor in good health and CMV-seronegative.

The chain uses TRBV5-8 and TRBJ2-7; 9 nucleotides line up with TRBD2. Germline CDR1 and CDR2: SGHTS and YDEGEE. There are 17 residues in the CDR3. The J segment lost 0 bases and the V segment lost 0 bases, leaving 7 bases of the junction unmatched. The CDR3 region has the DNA TGTGCCAGCAGCTTGGCCTGGACTAGCGCCTTCTCCTACGAGCAGTACTTC. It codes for CASSLAWTSAFSYEQYF.

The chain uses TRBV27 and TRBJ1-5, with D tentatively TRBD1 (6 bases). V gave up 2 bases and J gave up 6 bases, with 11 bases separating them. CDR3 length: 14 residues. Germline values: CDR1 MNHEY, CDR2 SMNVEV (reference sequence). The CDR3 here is CASSLAGAGQPQHF. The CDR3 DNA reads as TGTGCCAGCAGTTTAGCGGGGGCTGGTCAGCCCCAGCATTTT.

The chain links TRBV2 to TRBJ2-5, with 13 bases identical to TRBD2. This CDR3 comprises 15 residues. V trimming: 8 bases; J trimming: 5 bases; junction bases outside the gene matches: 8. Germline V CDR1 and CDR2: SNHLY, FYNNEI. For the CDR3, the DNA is TGTGCCAGCGCCCAAGGACTAGCGGGAGCTGAGACCCAGTACTTC. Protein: CASAQGLAGAETQYF.

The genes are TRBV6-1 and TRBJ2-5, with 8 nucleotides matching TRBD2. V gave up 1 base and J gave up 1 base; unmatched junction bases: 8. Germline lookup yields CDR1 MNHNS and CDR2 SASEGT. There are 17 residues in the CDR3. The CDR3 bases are TGTGCCAGCAGTGAAGGAGGGGTAGCGGGACCCCAAGAGACCCAGTACTTC. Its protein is CASSEGGVAGPQETQYF.

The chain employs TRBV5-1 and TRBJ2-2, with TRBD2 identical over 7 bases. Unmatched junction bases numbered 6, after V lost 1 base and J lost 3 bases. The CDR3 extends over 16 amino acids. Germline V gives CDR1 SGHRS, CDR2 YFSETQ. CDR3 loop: CASSLRVAGYTGELFF. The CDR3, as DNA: TGCGCCAGCAGCTTGAGGGTAGCGGGTTACACCGGGGAGCTGTTTTTT.

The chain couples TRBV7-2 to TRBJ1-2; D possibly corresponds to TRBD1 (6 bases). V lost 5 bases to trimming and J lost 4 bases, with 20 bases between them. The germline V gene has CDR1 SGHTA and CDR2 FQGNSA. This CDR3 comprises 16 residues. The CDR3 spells CASSPRSGGGPYGYTF. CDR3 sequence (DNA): TGTGCCAGCAGCCCTCGGTCGGGGGGCGGCCCCTATGGCTACACCTTC.

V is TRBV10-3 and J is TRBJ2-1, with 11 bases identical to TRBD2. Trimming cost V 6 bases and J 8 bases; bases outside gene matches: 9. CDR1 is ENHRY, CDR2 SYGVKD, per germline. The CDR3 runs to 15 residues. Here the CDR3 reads CAISHTSGSSDEQFF. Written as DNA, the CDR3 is TGTGCCATCAGCCATACTAGCGGGAGTTCTGATGAGCAGTTCTTC.

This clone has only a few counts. The CDR3 is CASSAGLAGREQYF. For the CDR3, the DNA is TGTGCCAGCAGCGCGGGACTAGCGGGCCGGGAGCAGTACTTC. The chain recombines TRBV7-8 with TRBJ2-7; TRBD2 matches 12 bases. Germline loops: CDR1 SGHVS, CDR2 FQNEAQ. V lost 5 bases, J lost 7 bases, and 6 bases stayed unmatched. The CDR3 covers 14 residues. The complete variable domain, with remaining parts taken from reference TRBV7-8 and TRBJ2-7, reads GAGVSQSPRYKVAKRGQDVALRCDPISGHVSLFWYQQALGQGPEFLTYFQNEAQLDKSGLPSDRFFAERPEGSVSTLKIQRTQQEDSAVYLCASSAGLAGREQYFGPGTRLTVT.

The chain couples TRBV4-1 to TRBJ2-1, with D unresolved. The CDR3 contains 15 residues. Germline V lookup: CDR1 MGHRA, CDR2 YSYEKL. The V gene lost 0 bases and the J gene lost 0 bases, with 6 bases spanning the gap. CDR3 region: CASSQEVASYNEQFF. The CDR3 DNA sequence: TGCGCCAGCAGCCAAGAGGTAGCCTCCTACAATGAGCAGTTCTTC.

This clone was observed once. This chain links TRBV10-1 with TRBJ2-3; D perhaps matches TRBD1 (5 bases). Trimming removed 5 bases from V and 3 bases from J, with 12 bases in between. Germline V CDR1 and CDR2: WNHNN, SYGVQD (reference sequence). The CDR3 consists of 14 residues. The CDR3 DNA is TGCGCCAGCAGTCCAGGGTATACAACAGATACGCAGTATTTT. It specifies CASSPGYTTDTQYF.

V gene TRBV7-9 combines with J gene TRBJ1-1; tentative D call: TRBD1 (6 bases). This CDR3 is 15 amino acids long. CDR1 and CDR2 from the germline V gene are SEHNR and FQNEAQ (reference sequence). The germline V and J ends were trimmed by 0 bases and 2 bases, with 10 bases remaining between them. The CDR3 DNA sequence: TGTGCCAGCAGCTTAGCGGCAGGGGCAAACACTGAAGCTTTCTTT. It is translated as CASSLAAGANTEAFF.

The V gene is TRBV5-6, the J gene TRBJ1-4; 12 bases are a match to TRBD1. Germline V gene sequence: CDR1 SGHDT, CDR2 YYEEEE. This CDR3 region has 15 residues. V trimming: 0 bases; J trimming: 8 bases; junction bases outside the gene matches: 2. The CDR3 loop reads CASSLAGTGGEKLFF. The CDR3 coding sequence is TGTGCCAGCAGCTTGGCCGGGACAGGGGGCGAAAAACTGTTTTTT.

The CDR3 protein is CASTMQGTGGYTF. In DNA, the CDR3 is TGTGCCAGCACTATGCAGGGAACCGGGGGCTACACCTTC. V and J are TRBV28 and TRBJ1-2; D might be TRBD1 (5 bases). CDR1 MDHEN and CDR2 SYDVKM come from the germline V gene. The V and J ends lost 7 bases and 8 bases respectively, with 17 bases between them. The CDR3 has 13 amino acids.

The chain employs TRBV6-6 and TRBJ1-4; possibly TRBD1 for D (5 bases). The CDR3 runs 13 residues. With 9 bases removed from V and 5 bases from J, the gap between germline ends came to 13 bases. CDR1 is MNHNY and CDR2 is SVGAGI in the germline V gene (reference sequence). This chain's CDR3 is CASTETENEKLFF. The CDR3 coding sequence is TGTGCCAGTACCGAGACAGAAAATGAAAAACTGTTTTTT.